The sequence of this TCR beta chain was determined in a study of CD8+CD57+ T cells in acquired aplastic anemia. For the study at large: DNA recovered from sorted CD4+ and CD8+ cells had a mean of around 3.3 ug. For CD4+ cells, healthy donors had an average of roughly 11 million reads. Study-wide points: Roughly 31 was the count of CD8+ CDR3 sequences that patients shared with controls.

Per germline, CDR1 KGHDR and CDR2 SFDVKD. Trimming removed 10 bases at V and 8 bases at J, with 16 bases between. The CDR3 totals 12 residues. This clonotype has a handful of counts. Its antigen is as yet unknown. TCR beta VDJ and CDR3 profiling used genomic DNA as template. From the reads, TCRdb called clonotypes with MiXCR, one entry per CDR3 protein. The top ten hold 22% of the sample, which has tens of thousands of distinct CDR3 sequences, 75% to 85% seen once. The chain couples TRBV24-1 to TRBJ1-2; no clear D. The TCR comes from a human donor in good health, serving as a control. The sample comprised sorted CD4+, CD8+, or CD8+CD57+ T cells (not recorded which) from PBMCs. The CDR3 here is CATGLRAEGYTF. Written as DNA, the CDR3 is TGTGCCACAGGGTTGAGGGCGGAAGGCTACACCTTC.